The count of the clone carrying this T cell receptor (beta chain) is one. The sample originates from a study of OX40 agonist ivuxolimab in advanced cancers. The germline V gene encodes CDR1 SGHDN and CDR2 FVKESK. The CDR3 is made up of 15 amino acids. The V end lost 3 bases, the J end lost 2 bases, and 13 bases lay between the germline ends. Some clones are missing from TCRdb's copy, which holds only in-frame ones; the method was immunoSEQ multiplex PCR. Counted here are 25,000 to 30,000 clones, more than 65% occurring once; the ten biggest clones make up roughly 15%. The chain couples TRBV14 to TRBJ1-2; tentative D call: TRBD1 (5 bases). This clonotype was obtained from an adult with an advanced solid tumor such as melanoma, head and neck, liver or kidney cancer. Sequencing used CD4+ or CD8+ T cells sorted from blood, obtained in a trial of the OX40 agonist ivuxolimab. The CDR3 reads CASSHRTGTNYGYTF. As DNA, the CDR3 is TGTGCCAGCAGCCATAGGACGGGGACCAACTATGGCTACACCTTC.